This passage covers 21 T cell receptor beta chains from one sample sequenced in a study of blood T cell repertoires in COVID-19. Repertoires were generated with immunoSEQ multiplex PCR, while TCRdb's copy carries only in-frame clones and drops some. The sample lists tens of thousands of clones; roughly 84% were seen once. The sample was peripheral blood. These TCRs come from an elderly man with COVID-19, enrolled during active disease.

The chain uses TRBV7-2 and TRBJ2-5, with 9 positions matching TRBD1. The germline V gene encodes CDR1 SGHTA and CDR2 FQGNSA. V was clipped by 5 bases and J by 4 bases; unmatched bases: 2. The CDR3 covers 13 residues. The CDR3 region has the DNA TGTGCCAGCAGCATGACAGGGGGAGAGACCCAGTACTTC. It specifies CASSMTGGETQYF.

The rearrangement joins TRBV30 to TRBJ2-7; D remains unclear. CDR1 is GTSNPN and CDR2 is SVGIG in the germline V gene (reference sequence). V was cut by 0 bases and J by 12 bases, with 18 bases left in between. This CDR3 region has 13 residues. The CDR3 coding sequence is TGTGCCTGGAGTGTACTCGAATCGAGCCAGGTGTACGTC. Its protein product is CAWSVLESSQVYV.

The rearrangement joins TRBV2 to TRBJ1-6; no reliable D call. This CDR3 has 16 residues. The ends were cut back, 5 bases at V and 0 bases at J, with 11 bases in the middle. From germline, CDR1 is SNHLY and CDR2 FYNNEI. CDR3 sequence reads: CASSQDGSSYNSPLHF. The DNA of the CDR3 is TGTGCCAGCAGTCAGGATGGGAGCTCCTATAATTCACCCCTCCACTTT.

The rearrangement uses TRBV28 and TRBJ1-1, with D perhaps TRBD1 (5 bases). The CDR3 consists of 14 residues. The germline V gene has CDR1 MDHEN and CDR2 SYDVKM. Trimming stripped 5 bases from V and 4 bases from J, with 14 bases between. CDR3 sequence: CASSPPGYVTEAFF. CDR3 nucleotide sequence: TGTGCCAGCAGTCCCCCAGGGTATGTCACTGAAGCTTTCTTT.

The count of this clone is one. The genes are TRBV29-1 and TRBJ1-2; D perhaps matches TRBD1 (6 bases). The germline V and J ends were trimmed by 3 bases and 1 base, with 9 bases remaining between them. CDR3 size: 13 residues. CDR1 is SQVTM, CDR2 ANQGSEA, per germline. Here the CDR3 reads CSVEHRDNYGYTF. The CDR3 nucleotides read TGCAGCGTTGAGCACAGGGATAACTATGGCTACACCTTC.

The chain employs TRBV11-2 and TRBJ2-3; TRBD2 might be the D (5 bases). Germline lookup yields CDR1 SGHAT and CDR2 FQNNGV. This CDR3 is 17 amino acids long. V was clipped by 7 bases and J by 3 bases, with 23 bases between them. The CDR3 sequence is CASTVSGVGFGTDTQYF. CDR3 DNA: TGTGCCAGCACCGTGTCCGGGGTTGGGTTTGGGACAGATACGCAGTATTTT.

This chain joins TRBV5-6 and TRBJ2-1, with a weak D call TRBD1 (5 bases). Trimming took 0 bases from V and 9 from J, leaving 16 bases between them. Germline-derived CDR1 and CDR2 are SGHDT and YYEEEE. The length of the CDR3 is 15 residues. This CDR3 reads CASSLAGSSYGEQFF. CDR3 in DNA: TGTGCCAGCAGCTTGGCAGGGTCTAGTTATGGTGAGCAGTTCTTC.

Here the CDR3 reads CASSPGTTNGYTF. The CDR3 nucleotides read TGTGCCAGCAGCCCCGGGACAACCAATGGCTACACCTTC. The chain employs TRBV7-9 and TRBJ1-2, with D possibly being TRBD1 (6 bases). Germline CDR1 reads SEHNR; CDR2 reads FQNEAQ (reference sequence). This CDR3 has 13 amino acids. V shed 5 bases and J shed 6 bases, with 13 bases lying between them.

The V and J genes are TRBV7-7 and TRBJ2-2; 7 bases match TRBD2. Losses at the gene ends were 6 bases for V and 3 bases for J; bases not matched to a gene: 13. CDR1 is SSHAT and CDR2 is FNYEAQ in the germline V gene (reference sequence). This CDR3 is built from 17 residues. CDR3 coding DNA: TGTGCCAGCAGGTCCCGAGACGCGGGAGAGTACACCGGGGAGCTGTTTTTT. This gives the protein CASRSRDAGEYTGELFF.

The chain has TRBV5-5 and TRBJ1-5; 8 nucleotides agree with TRBD1. Germline trimming cut 5 bases from V and 6 bases from J; bases unmatched to any gene: 7. Germline V gene sequence: CDR1 SGHKS, CDR2 YYEKEE (reference sequence). CDR3 length equals 14 residues. The CDR3 here is CASSWDRTSQPQHF. The CDR3 DNA reads TGTGCCAGCAGTTGGGACAGGACAAGTCAGCCCCAGCATTTT.

V gene TRBV5-4 combines with J gene TRBJ2-4; D is possibly TRBD1 (6 bases). Germline V CDR1 and CDR2: SGHNT, YYREEE (reference sequence). Between the trimmed V and J ends, which lost 0 bases and 13 bases, there was a span of 17 bases. The CDR3 consists of 14 residues. CDR3 amino acids: CASSLDSTSDRQYF. DNA of the CDR3: TGTGCCAGCAGCTTGGATTCTACCTCGGACAGACAGTACTTC.

The J gene is TRBJ2-2, the V gene TRBV18, with D unresolved. The CDR3 has 15 residues. Between the trimmed V and J ends, which lost 0 bases and 6 bases, there was a span of 11 bases. CDR1 is KGHSH and CDR2 is LQKENI in the germline V gene. This chain's CDR3 is CASSPPTARSGELFF. The CDR3 region has the DNA TGTGCCAGCTCACCACCAACAGCACGGTCCGGGGAGCTGTTTTTT. Looking up the rest from reference TRBV18 and TRBJ2-2 gives the full variable domain: NAGVMQNPRHLVRRRGQEARLRCSPMKGHSHVYWYRQLPEEGLKFMVYLQKENIIDESGMPKERFSAEFPKEGPSILRIQQVVRGDSAAYFCASSPPTARSGELFFGEGSRLTVL.

V and J are TRBV27 and TRBJ2-3, with 9 bases aligning to TRBD1. This CDR3 is built from 16 residues. J lost 0 bases, V lost 3 bases, and 4 bases had no gene match. CDR1 and CDR2 from the germline V gene are MNHEY and SMNVEV (reference sequence). CDR3 coding DNA: TGTGCCAGCAGTTTTGGACAGGGGTTTAGCACAGATACGCAGTATTTT. It is translated as CASSFGQGFSTDTQYF.

The chain has TRBV24-1 and TRBJ2-2; D unresolved. The CDR3 spans 17 residues. V shed 0 bases and J shed 6 bases, with 16 bases lying between them. Germline values: CDR1 KGHDR, CDR2 SFDVKD. CDR3 protein: CATSDLQSARVAGELFF. For the CDR3, the DNA is TGTGCCACCAGTGATTTGCAGAGCGCCCGGGTGGCCGGGGAGCTGTTTTTT.

The chain employs TRBV3-1 (or the pseudogene TRBV3-2) and TRBJ1-1; no firm D call. V was clipped by 3 bases and J by 1 base, with 9 bases between them. Germline V lookup: CDR1 LGHDT, CDR2 YNNKEL (reference sequence). CDR3 length: 14 amino acids. The CDR3 DNA follows: TGTGCCAGCAGCCACCTTCTAAGGAACACTGAAGCTTTCTTT. This sequence encodes CASSHLLRNTEAFF.

The chain has TRBV9 and TRBJ2-3; the D gene is possibly TRBD2 (6 bases). The CDR3 length is 16 residues. Trimming pared 0 bases from V and 0 bases from J, leaving 11 bases between. Germline CDR1 reads SGDLS; CDR2 reads YYNGEE. The DNA for the CDR3 is TGTGCCAGCAGCGTAGGTCTAGCGCAGAGCACAGATACGCAGTATTTT. Translated: CASSVGLAQSTDTQYF.

The chain recombines TRBV5-5 with TRBJ1-2; D is perhaps TRBD1 (6 bases). CDR1 SGHKS and CDR2 YYEKEE come from the germline V gene (reference sequence). V lost 4 bases and J lost 0, with 16 bases in between. The CDR3 has 16 amino acids. The CDR3 sequence: CASSAVAGAANYGYTF. For the CDR3, the DNA is TGTGCCAGCAGCGCGGTGGCAGGGGCGGCTAACTATGGCTACACCTTC.

This chain joins TRBV5-1 and TRBJ1-2, with TRBD1 matching 12 bases. The CDR3 length is 15 residues. With 0 bases clipped from V and 5 bases from J, the junction kept 2 bases outside the gene matches. In germline, CDR1 is SGHRS, CDR2 YFSETQ. The CDR3 DNA reads TGCGCCAGCAGCTTGGGGGACAGGGGGCTATATGGCTACACCTTC. This translates into CASSLGDRGLYGYTF.

This chain connects TRBV7-2 to TRBJ2-1; 7 positions agree with TRBD2. The germline CDR1 and CDR2 sequences are SGHTA and FQGNSA. J was trimmed by 10 bases and V by 1 base; bases with no gene match: 4. This CDR3 comprises 13 residues. The CDR3 nucleotides are TGTGCCAGCAGCTTAGACCGGGGAGGGGAGCAGTTCTTC. Residues: CASSLDRGGEQFF.

J is TRBJ1-5 and V is TRBV28, with D tentatively TRBD1 (6 bases). Trimming stripped 3 bases from V and 3 bases from J, with 12 bases between. Germline-derived CDR1 and CDR2 are MDHEN and SYDVKM. The CDR3 has 15 residues. The CDR3 loop reads CASSFFDRINQPQHF. As DNA, the CDR3 is TGTGCCAGCAGTTTCTTCGACAGGATCAATCAGCCCCAGCATTTT.

This rearrangement joins TRBV12-3 or TRBV12-4 to TRBJ1-3; the D is unclear. The CDR3 sequence is 11 residues long. Trimming removed 11 bases at V and 4 bases at J, with 9 bases between. The CDR3 loop is CAGRVGNTIYF. The CDR3 DNA reads as TGTGCCGGCCGGGTAGGAAACACCATATATTTT.